A single sample is the source of the 2 T cell receptor beta chains below, sequenced in a study of cytomegalovirus exposure and HLA in healthy donors. Sequencing used immunoSEQ multiplex PCR; TCRdb keeps in-frame clones, though not all of them. Counted here are under 200,000 clones, about 96% occurring once; the ten biggest clones make up roughly 1%. Sequenced: PBMCs. The receptors here all came from a woman aged 18 to 35 in good health and CMV-seronegative.

V gene TRBV11-2 combines with J gene TRBJ2-5, with D perhaps TRBD1 (6 bases). The V end was cut by 6 bases, the J end by 4 bases, with 18 bases between. Looked up from germline, CDR1 is SGHAT and CDR2 is FQNNGV. The CDR3 is made up of 15 amino acids. The CDR3 loop reads CASSIGQNARETQYF. The CDR3 coding sequence is TGTGCCAGCAGTATCGGACAGAACGCACGAGAGACCCAGTACTTC.

The gene calls are TRBV7-8 and TRBJ2-2, with D perhaps TRBD2 (6 bases). The V end lost 4 bases, the J end lost 1 base, and 13 bases lay between the germline ends. The germline V gene encodes CDR1 SGHVS and CDR2 FQNEAQ. The length of the CDR3 is 16 residues. Written as DNA, the CDR3 is TGTGCCAGCAGCTCCCCCTTCGGGGGGAACACCGGGGAGCTGTTTTTT. Protein sequence: CASSSPFGGNTGELFF.